The next 29 T cell receptor beta chains were all read from a single sample in a study of blood T cell repertoires in COVID-19. The data were produced by immunoSEQ multiplex PCR, yet TCRdb's version contains in-frame clones alone and is incomplete. The profile shows about 140,000 clones, more than 60% of them singletons. The specimen was peripheral blood. The receptor source for this set is a woman aged 60 to 75 with acute or convalescent COVID-19.

The rearrangement joins TRBV6-6 to TRBJ1-5; no firm D call. V was trimmed by 6 bases and J by 2 bases, leaving 14 bases between them. This CDR3 has 15 amino acids. Germline assignment: CDR1 MNHNY and CDR2 SVGAGI (reference sequence). In DNA, the CDR3 is TGTGCCAGCAGAACCACTACTTCGGGCAATCAGCCCCAGCATTTT. It translates to CASRTTTSGNQPQHF.

This sequence joins TRBV27 and TRBJ2-7; D is unclear. The CDR3 totals 15 residues. Looked up from germline, CDR1 is MNHEY and CDR2 is SMNVEV (reference sequence). Trimming cost V 6 bases and J 5 bases, with 20 bases left between them. The CDR3 sequence is CASSRAPPGFDEQYF. CDR3 nucleotides: TGTGCCAGCAGCCGAGCCCCCCCCGGGTTCGACGAGCAGTACTTC.

The CDR3 sequence: CASSYSDRGGGPLHF. CDR3 coding DNA: TGTGCCAGCAGTTACTCGGACAGGGGAGGAGGTCCCCTCCACTTT. The chain joins TRBV6-5 to TRBJ1-6; 9 bases agree with TRBD1. The V gene end was trimmed by 0 bases and the J gene end by 13 bases; junction bases not matched to a gene: 7. The CDR3 loop spans 15 amino acids. Germline lookup yields CDR1 MNHEY and CDR2 SVGAGI.

This sequence joins TRBV7-2 and TRBJ2-7; D is uncertain. This CDR3 region has 12 residues. Trimming took 5 bases from V and 3 from J, leaving 8 bases between them. CDR1 is SGHTA and CDR2 is FQGNSA in the germline V gene. The CDR3 nucleotides read TGTGCCAGCAGCATGACTCACTACGAGCAGTACTTC. Its protein product is CASSMTHYEQYF.

For this clone: The same CDR3 is also encoded by other DNA sequences in this sample. The chain carries TRBV3-1 (or the pseudogene TRBV3-2) and TRBJ2-7; D perhaps matches TRBD1 (6 bases). This CDR3 contains 13 residues. Per the germline V gene, CDR1 is LGHDT and CDR2 is YNNKEL (reference sequence). The V end was cut by 1 base, the J end by 3 bases, with 7 bases between. This chain's CDR3 is CASSQGRGYEQYF. CDR3 DNA: TGTGCCAGCAGCCAAGGCAGGGGCTACGAGCAGTACTTC.

The V gene is TRBV29-1, the J gene TRBJ2-2; D unresolved. The V end lost 6 bases, the J end lost 1 base, and 6 bases lay between the germline ends. This CDR3 region has 12 residues. Germline V gene data show CDR1 as SQVTM and CDR2 as ANQGSEA. CDR3 residues: CSVLLNTGELFF. As DNA, the CDR3 is TGCAGCGTACTCCTGAACACCGGGGAGCTGTTTTTT.

The chain recombines TRBV5-1 with TRBJ1-4, with D tentatively TRBD1 (5 bases). The germline V and J ends were trimmed by 4 bases and 8 bases, with 15 bases remaining between them. Germline V gene lookup returns CDR1 SGHRS and CDR2 YFSETQ. The CDR3 contains 14 residues. The chain's CDR3 is CASSEGVAGEKLFF. CDR3 sequence (DNA): TGCGCCAGCAGCGAAGGGGTGGCGGGGGAAAAACTGTTTTTT.

This rearrangement joins TRBV20-1 to TRBJ2-1; no definite D call. Deletions cut 3 bases from V and 0 bases from J, with 9 bases between. The CDR3 is 14 residues long. Germline loops: CDR1 DFQATT, CDR2 SNEGSKA (reference sequence). The CDR3 DNA follows: TGCAGTGCTAGTCTAGAGAGCTCCTACAATGAGCAGTTCTTC. Its translation: CSASLESSYNEQFF.

The chain couples TRBV2 to TRBJ1-2; TRBD1 matches 8 bases. This CDR3 is built from 12 residues. The germline CDR1 and CDR2 sequences are SNHLY and FYNNEI. The junction had 0 bases not matched to a gene; V was cut back by 3 bases and J by 6 bases. The CDR3 sequence is CASSEDRDGYTF. The DNA for the CDR3 is TGTGCCAGCAGTGAGGACAGGGATGGCTACACCTTC.

This clone was observed many times. The V gene is TRBV19, the J gene TRBJ2-1, with a tentative D call TRBD2 (5 bases). Trimming left V 0 bases short and J 10 bases short, with 13 bases between. Germline V gene sequence: CDR1 LNHDA, CDR2 SQIVND (reference sequence). The CDR3 has 14 amino acids. The CDR3 here is CASSIESGLGEQFF. CDR3 sequence (DNA): TGTGCCAGTAGTATAGAGAGCGGATTAGGGGAGCAGTTCTTC.

The chain combines TRBV12-3 or TRBV12-4 with TRBJ2-7, with 7 bases lining up with TRBD2. This CDR3 is 13 amino acids long. V shed 6 bases, J shed 7 bases, and the junction held 9 bases outside the gene matches. The chain's CDR3 is CASSGGRRGEQYF. CDR3 DNA sequence: TGTGCCAGCAGCGGCGGGAGACGGGGGGAGCAGTACTTC.

There are a few counts of this clone. The chain has TRBV7-9 and TRBJ2-7; 11 positions agree with TRBD1. The germline CDR1 and CDR2 sequences are SEHNR and FQNEAQ (reference sequence). Trimming cost V 8 bases and J 4 bases; bases outside gene matches: 4. The CDR3 spans 13 residues. In DNA form, the CDR3 reads TGTGCCAGCGCGGACAGGGGGCCGTACGAGCAGTACTTC. Protein: CASADRGPYEQYF.

The chain has TRBV3-1 (or the pseudogene TRBV3-2) and TRBJ2-3, with 7 bases matching TRBD2. The V segment lost 5 bases and the J segment 5 bases; nucleotides outside the gene matches: 16. Germline loops: CDR1 LGHDT, CDR2 YNNKEL (reference sequence). The CDR3 length is 17 residues. CDR3 protein: CASSFLSGRTSIDTQYF. CDR3 DNA sequence: TGTGCCAGCAGCTTCTTATCGGGCAGGACTAGTATAGATACGCAGTATTTT.

The sample holds a few counts of this clone. The chain joins TRBV19 to TRBJ2-4; TRBD1 matches at 8 bases. Germline V gene lookup returns CDR1 LNHDA and CDR2 SQIVND (reference sequence). CDR3 size: 15 residues. V was clipped by 5 bases and J by 8 bases; unmatched bases: 11. CDR3: CASSLRTGTGDIQYF. DNA of the CDR3: TGTGCCAGTAGTTTGCGGACCGGGACAGGAGACATTCAGTACTTC.

This clone was seen only a few times. The CDR3 here is CASSSNRVQSYNEQFF. For the CDR3, the DNA is TGCGCCAGCAGCTCGAACAGGGTACAGTCCTACAATGAGCAGTTCTTC. J is TRBJ2-1 and V is TRBV5-1, with D maybe TRBD1 (6 bases). Germline V gives CDR1 SGHRS, CDR2 YFSETQ. The CDR3 length is 16 residues. Deletions cut 3 bases from V and 1 base from J, with 14 bases between.

J is TRBJ1-1 and V is TRBV19; no clear D gene. CDR3 length equals 18 residues. Germline V gene sequence: CDR1 LNHDA, CDR2 SQIVND (reference sequence). Between the trimmed V and J ends, which lost 6 bases and 1 base, there was a span of 24 bases. The CDR3 is CASSGRRSPPLGNTEAFF. The CDR3 DNA follows: TGTGCCAGTAGCGGGAGACGTTCCCCTCCACTAGGGAACACTGAAGCTTTCTTT. Full variable domain (outside the CDR3, taken from reference TRBV19 and TRBJ1-1): DGGITQSPKYLFRKEGQNVTLSCEQNLNHDAMYWYRQDPGQGLRLIYYSQIVNDFQKGDIAEGYSVSREKKESFPLTVTSAQKNPTAFYLCASSGRRSPPLGNTEAFFGQGTRLTVV.

In DNA form, the CDR3 reads TGTGCCAGCAGCCCACATAGGGGCCTTCCGGGGGTAACTCGAGAGACCCAGTACTTC. Its protein product is CASSPHRGLPGVTRETQYF. V is TRBV12-1 and J is TRBJ2-5; the table's TRBD2 call for D was not verified on the DNA. TRBV12-1 is annotated as a pseudogene. The CDR3 contains 19 residues.

The J gene is TRBJ2-1, the V gene TRBV19; 11 bases are shared with TRBD2. CDR3 size: 17 residues. Germline loops: CDR1 LNHDA, CDR2 SQIVND (reference sequence). V lost 4 bases, J lost 6 bases, and 11 bases stayed unmatched. The CDR3 sequence: CASSTSGRPTGSNEQFF. The CDR3 bases are TGTGCCAGTAGTACTAGCGGGAGGCCCACCGGGAGCAATGAGCAGTTCTTC.

The gene calls are TRBV5-4 and TRBJ2-1; no definite D call. This CDR3 has 11 amino acids. The germline V gene encodes CDR1 SGHNT and CDR2 YYREEE (reference sequence). The V end was cut by 3 bases, the J end by 4 bases, with 2 bases between. CDR3 sequence (DNA): TGTGCCAGCAGCTCTTACAATGAGCAGTTCTTC. It yields the protein CASSSYNEQFF.

Many counts were recorded for this clone. V is TRBV27 and J is TRBJ2-7; weak D call: TRBD1 (6 bases). CDR1 and CDR2 from the germline V gene are MNHEY and SMNVEV (reference sequence). This CDR3 contains 12 residues. V was shortened by 2 bases and J by 6 bases, with 8 bases between the two germline ends. The CDR3 region is CASSLGGFEQYF. CDR3 nucleotides: TGTGCCAGCAGTTTAGGGGGCTTCGAGCAGTACTTC.

This rearrangement joins TRBV28 to TRBJ2-1; TRBD2 might be the D (5 bases). There are 14 residues in the CDR3. Germline V gene data show CDR1 as MDHEN and CDR2 as SYDVKM. Trimming left V 3 bases short and J 6 bases short, with 12 bases between. CDR3 loop: CASSFISTTNEQFF. CDR3 DNA sequence: TGTGCCAGCAGTTTTATCTCGACTACCAATGAGCAGTTCTTC.

The chain couples TRBV12-3 or TRBV12-4 to TRBJ2-7; 8 positions match TRBD1. The CDR3 consists of 13 residues. The J segment lost 7 bases and the V segment lost 5 bases, leaving 7 bases of the junction unmatched. The CDR3 coding sequence is TGTGCCAGCAGTCAACCCACAGGGGGAGAGCAGTACTTC. It translates to CASSQPTGGEQYF.

The rearrangement links TRBV7-8 to TRBJ2-1; 9 bases are a match to TRBD2. Germline CDR1 SGHVS, CDR2 FQNEAQ. CDR3 length: 15 residues. Trimming took 1 base from V and 9 from J; bases not matched to a gene: 7. CDR3 nucleotides: TGTGCCAGCAGCTTAGATGGCGGGAGGGGTAGTGAGCAGTTCTTC. This encodes CASSLDGGRGSEQFF.

The chain joins TRBV6-5 to TRBJ2-1; 9 nucleotides agree with TRBD2. CDR1 MNHEY and CDR2 SVGAGI come from the germline V gene. V lost 10 bases, J lost 4 bases, and 8 bases stayed unmatched. The CDR3 is made up of 14 amino acids. CDR3 bases: TGTGCCACGAAAGGACTAGCGAGGTACAATGAGCAGTTCTTC. It is translated as CATKGLARYNEQFF.

Concerning this clone itself: Other nucleotide sequences from this sample produce the same CDR3. The rearrangement links TRBV27 to TRBJ2-7, with D maybe TRBD1 (5 bases). The germline V and J ends were trimmed by 6 bases and 4 bases, with 10 bases remaining between them. The CDR3 extends over 12 amino acids. Germline CDR1 reads MNHEY; CDR2 reads SMNVEV (reference sequence). In DNA, the CDR3 is TGTGCCAGCAGCCCTACAGGTTACGAGCAGTACTTC. Amino acid sequence: CASSPTGYEQYF.

J is TRBJ1-6 and V is TRBV6-2 or TRBV6-3; 7 bases fit TRBD1. Trimming took 4 bases from V and 9 from J; bases not matched to a gene: 9. This CDR3 region has 15 residues. CDR1 MNHEY and CDR2 SVGEGT come from the germline V gene. The CDR3 DNA reads TGTGCCAGCAGTTCTCCGGGACAGCTAGGTTCACCCCTCCACTTT. Its protein is CASSSPGQLGSPLHF.

As regards this clone: This sample also contains other DNA sequences that code for the same CDR3. The chain recombines TRBV29-1 with TRBJ1-2; 7 bases align to TRBD1. In germline, CDR1 is SQVTM, CDR2 ANQGSEA. CDR3 length: 13 residues. The DNA of the CDR3 is TGCAGTGTACCGAGGCAGGGGGTGGGGGGCTACACCTTC. Its protein product is CSVPRQGVGGYTF. The variable domain in full, completed from reference TRBV29-1 and TRBJ1-2, reads SAVISQKPSRDICQRGTSLTIQCQVDSQVTMMFWYRQQPGQSLTLIATANQGSEATYESGFVIDKFPISRPNLTFSTLTVSNMSPEDSSIYLCSVPRQGVGGYTFGSGTRLTVV.

The chain combines TRBV30 with TRBJ1-1, with D possibly TRBD1 on 5 matching bases. Germline V gene sequence: CDR1 GTSNPN, CDR2 SVGIG (reference sequence). Trimming removed 2 bases from V and 10 bases from J, with 11 bases in between. CDR3 length: 11 amino acids. CDR3 nucleotides: TGTGCCTGGAGTAGCGGGGCAGGAGCTTTCTTT. It codes for CAWSSGAGAFF.

In this sample, this clone turned up once. This rearrangement joins TRBV5-1 to TRBJ2-3, with a weak D call TRBD2 (5 bases). The germline gives CDR1 SGHRS, CDR2 YFSETQ. The CDR3 has 16 residues. Trimming took 4 bases from V and 0 from J, leaving 15 bases between them. Here the CDR3 reads CASSRRGPESTDTQYF. The CDR3 DNA sequence: TGCGCCAGCAGCCGGCGCGGGCCAGAGAGCACAGATACGCAGTATTTT.